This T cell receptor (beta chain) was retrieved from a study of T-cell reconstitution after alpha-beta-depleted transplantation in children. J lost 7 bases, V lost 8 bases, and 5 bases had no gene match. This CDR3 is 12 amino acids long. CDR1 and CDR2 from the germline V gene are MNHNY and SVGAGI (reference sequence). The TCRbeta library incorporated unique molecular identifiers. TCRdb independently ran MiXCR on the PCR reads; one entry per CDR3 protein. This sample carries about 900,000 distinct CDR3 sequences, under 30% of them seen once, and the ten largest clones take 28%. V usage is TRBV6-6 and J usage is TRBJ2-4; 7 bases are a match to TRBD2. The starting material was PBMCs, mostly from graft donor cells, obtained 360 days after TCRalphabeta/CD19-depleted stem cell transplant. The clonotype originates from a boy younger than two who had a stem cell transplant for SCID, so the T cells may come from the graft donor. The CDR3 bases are TGTGCCAGCGCCGTCGGGGGGAACATTCAGTACTTC. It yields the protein CASAVGGNIQYF.